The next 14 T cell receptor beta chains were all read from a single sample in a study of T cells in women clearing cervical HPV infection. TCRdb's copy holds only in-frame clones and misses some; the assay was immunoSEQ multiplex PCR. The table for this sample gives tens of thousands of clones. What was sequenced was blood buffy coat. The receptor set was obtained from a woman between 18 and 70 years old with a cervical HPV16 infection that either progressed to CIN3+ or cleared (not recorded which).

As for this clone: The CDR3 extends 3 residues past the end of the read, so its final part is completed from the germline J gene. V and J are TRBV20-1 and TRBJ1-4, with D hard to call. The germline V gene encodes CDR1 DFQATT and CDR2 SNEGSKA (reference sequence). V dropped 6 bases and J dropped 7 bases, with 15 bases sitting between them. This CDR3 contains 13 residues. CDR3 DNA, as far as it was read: TGCAGTGCAGCTAGTCCGAGGCGTGAAAAA. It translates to CSAASPRREK. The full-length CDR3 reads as CSAASPRREKLFF.

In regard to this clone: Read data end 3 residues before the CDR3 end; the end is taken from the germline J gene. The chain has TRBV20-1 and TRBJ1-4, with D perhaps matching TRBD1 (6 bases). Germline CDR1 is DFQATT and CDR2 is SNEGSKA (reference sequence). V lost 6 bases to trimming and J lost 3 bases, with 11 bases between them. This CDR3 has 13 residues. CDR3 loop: CSAHRVSNEKLFF. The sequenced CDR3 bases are TGCAGTGCCCACAGGGTCTCTAATGAAAAA.

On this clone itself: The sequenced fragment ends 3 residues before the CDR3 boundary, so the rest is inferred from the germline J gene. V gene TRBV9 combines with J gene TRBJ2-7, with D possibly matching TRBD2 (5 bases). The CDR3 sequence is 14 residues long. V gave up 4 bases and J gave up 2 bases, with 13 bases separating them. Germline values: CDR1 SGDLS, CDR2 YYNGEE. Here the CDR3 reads CASSPQQTTYEQYF. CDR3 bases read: TGTGCCAGCAGCCCCCAACAGACTACCTACGAG.

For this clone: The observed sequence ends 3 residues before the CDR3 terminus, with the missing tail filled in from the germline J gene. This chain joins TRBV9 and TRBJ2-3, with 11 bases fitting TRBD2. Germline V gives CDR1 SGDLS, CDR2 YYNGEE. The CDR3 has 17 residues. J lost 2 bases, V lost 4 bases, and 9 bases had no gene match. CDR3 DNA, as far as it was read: TGTGCCAGCAGCTACCCCGGACTAGCGGGTAACACAGATACG. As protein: CASSYPGLAGNTDT. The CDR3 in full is CASSYPGLAGNTDTQYF.

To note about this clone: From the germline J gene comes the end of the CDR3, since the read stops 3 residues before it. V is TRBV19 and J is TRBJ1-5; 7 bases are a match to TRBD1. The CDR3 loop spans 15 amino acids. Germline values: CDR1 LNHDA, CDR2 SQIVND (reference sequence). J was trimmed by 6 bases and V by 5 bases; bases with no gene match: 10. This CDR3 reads CASSVTGEGGQPQHF. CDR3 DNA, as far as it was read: TGTGCCAGTAGTGTAACAGGGGAAGGGGGTCAGCCC. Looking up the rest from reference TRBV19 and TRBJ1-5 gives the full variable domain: DGGITQSPKYLFRKEGQNVTLSCEQNLNHDAMYWYRQDPGQGLRLIYYSQIVNDFQKGDIAEGYSVSREKKESFPLTVTSAQKNPTAFYLCASSVTGEGGQPQHFGDGTRLSIL.

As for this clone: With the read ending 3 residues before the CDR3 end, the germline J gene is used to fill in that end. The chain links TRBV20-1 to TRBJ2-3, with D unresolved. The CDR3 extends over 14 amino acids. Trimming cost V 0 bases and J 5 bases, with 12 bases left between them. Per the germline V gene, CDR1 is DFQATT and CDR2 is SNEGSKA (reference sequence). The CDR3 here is CSARDLLRVDTQYF. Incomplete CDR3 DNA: TGCAGTGCTAGAGATCTACTTCGGGTAGATACG.

Partial CDR3 DNA: TGTGCCAGCAGCTTGCTGGTTGACAGTTTG. Protein sequence: CASSLLVDSL. The full CDR3 is CASSLLVDSLAFF. The rearrangement uses TRBV5-5 and TRBJ1-1; D possibly corresponds to TRBD1 (5 bases). Coverage ceases 3 residues before the CDR3 finishes, and the germline J gene fills in the end. CDR3 length equals 13 residues. Germline values: CDR1 SGHKS, CDR2 YYEKEE (reference sequence).

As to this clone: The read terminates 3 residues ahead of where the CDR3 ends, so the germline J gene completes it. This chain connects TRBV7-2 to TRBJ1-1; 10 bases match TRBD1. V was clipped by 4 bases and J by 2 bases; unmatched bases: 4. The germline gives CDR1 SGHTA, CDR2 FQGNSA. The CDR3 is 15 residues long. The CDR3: CASSSSTGGNTEAFF. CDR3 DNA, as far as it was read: TGTGCCAGCAGCTCATCGACAGGGGGCAACACTGAA.

The CDR3 DNA, read in part, is TGTGCCAGTAGTCCGACAGGGGGCGCTTCTGGC. The encoded protein is CASSPTGGASG. Given in full, the CDR3 is CASSPTGGASGYTF. The J gene is TRBJ1-2, the V gene TRBV19, with TRBD1 matching over 10 bases. The CDR3 goes on 3 residues after the read ends, and that part is filled in from the germline J gene. V gave up 5 bases and J gave up 7 bases; unmatched junction bases: 7. Germline V gene sequence: CDR1 LNHDA, CDR2 SQIVND (reference sequence). This CDR3 is built from 14 residues. Using reference TRBV19 and TRBJ1-2 for the parts outside the CDR3, the full variable domain is DGGITQSPKYLFRKEGQNVTLSCEQNLNHDAMYWYRQDPGQGLRLIYYSQIVNDFQKGDIAEGYSVSREKKESFPLTVTSAQKNPTAFYLCASSPTGGASGYTFGSGTRLTVV.

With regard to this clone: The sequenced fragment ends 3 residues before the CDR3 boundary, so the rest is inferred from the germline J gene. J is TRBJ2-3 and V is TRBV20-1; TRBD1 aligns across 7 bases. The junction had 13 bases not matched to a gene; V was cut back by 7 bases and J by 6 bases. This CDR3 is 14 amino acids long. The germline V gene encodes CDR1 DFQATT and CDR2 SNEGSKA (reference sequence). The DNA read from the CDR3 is TGCAGTGTTAATCGACAGGGCCCGGGTGATACG. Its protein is CSVNRQGPGDT. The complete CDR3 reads CSVNRQGPGDTQYF.

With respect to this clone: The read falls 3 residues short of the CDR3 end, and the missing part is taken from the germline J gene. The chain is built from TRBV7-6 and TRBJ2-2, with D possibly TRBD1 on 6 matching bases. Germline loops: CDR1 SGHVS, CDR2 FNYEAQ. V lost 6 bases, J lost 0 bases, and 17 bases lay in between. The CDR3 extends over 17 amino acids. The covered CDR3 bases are TGTGCCAGCAGAATAGGCACCGGGACACCGAACACCGGGGAG. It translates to CASRIGTGTPNTGE. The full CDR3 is CASRIGTGTPNTGELFF.

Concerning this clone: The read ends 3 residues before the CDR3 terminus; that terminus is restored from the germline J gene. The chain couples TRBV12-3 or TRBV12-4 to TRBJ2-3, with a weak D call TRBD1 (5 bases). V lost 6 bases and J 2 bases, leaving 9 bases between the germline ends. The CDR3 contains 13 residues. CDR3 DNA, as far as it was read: TGTGCCAGCAGCACCAGGGCCACAGATACG. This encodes CASSTRATDT. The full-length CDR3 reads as CASSTRATDTQYF.

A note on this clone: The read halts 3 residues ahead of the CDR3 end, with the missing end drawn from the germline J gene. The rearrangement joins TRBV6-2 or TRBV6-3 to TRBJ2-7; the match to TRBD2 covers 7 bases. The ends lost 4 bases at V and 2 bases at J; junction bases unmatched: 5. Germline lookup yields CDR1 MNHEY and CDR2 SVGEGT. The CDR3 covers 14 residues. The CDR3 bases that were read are TGTGCCAGCAGTTTGCAACGGGGGGCCTACGAG. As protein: CASSLQRGAYE. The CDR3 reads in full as CASSLQRGAYEQYF.

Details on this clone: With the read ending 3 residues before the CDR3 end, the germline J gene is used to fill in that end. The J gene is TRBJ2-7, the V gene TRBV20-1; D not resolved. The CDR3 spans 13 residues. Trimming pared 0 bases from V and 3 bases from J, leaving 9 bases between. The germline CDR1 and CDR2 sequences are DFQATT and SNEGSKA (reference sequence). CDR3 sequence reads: CSARDQRSYEQYF. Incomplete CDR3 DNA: TGCAGTGCTAGAGATCAGAGAAGCTACGAG.